The 16 T cell receptor beta chains given below trace back to one sample, sequenced in a study of T cells in Graves' hyperthyroidism and ophthalmopathy. Amplification targeted TCR beta CDR3 regions from RNA transcripts. Initially, a first-round RT-PCR of the TCR CDR3 employed the HTBI primer set. TCRdb redid the calling of the multiplex PCR reads with MiXCR, one entry per CDR3 protein. The sample holds hundreds of thousands of distinct CDR3 sequences, approximately 15% seen once. Sequencing used blood. These receptors were obtained from a young woman with Graves' hyperthyroidism.

The chain uses TRBV5-4 and TRBJ2-4; 8 bases align to TRBD2. This CDR3 has 14 residues. Trimming removed 4 bases from V and 5 bases from J; junction bases left unmatched: 5. Germline CDR1 reads SGHNT; CDR2 reads YYREEE (reference sequence). CDR3 sequence reads: CASSDTSGQNIQYF. The CDR3, as DNA: TGTGCCAGCAGCGATACTAGCGGACAAAACATTCAGTACTTC.

This clonotype has ten or more counts. The J gene is TRBJ1-5, the V gene TRBV27, with D hard to call. V was cut by 9 bases and J by 1 base, with 7 bases left in between. The CDR3 is 12 residues long. Germline V gives CDR1 MNHEY, CDR2 SMNVEV (reference sequence). CDR3 coding DNA: TGTGCCAGGGGCAAGAGCAATCAGCCCCAGCATTTT. It codes for CARGKSNQPQHF.

In the case of this clonotype: Being one base from a much bigger clone, this may be a read error. The chain links TRBV5-4 to TRBJ2-5; 11 positions match TRBD2. This CDR3 has 17 residues. Germline CDR1 SGHNT, CDR2 YYREEE (reference sequence). This CDR3 reads CAGSPHSSGRFKETQYF. The CDR3 DNA is TGTGCCGGCAGCCCGCACTCTAGCGGGAGGTTTAAAGAGACCCAGTACTTC.

The table lists this clonotype with many counts. The chain has TRBV7-9 and TRBJ1-1; D might be TRBD1 (5 bases). The CDR3 has 15 amino acids. CDR1 and CDR2 (germline): SEHNR, FQNEAQ (reference sequence). V lost 7 bases and J 1 base, leaving 16 bases between the germline ends. The CDR3 is CASTPRGGSNTEAFF. CDR3 bases: TGTGCCAGCACACCGAGGGGAGGCTCGAACACTGAAGCTTTCTTT.

The table lists this clonotype with a few counts. The chain carries TRBV6-2 or TRBV6-3 and TRBJ2-7; TRBD2 matches 10 bases. The CDR3 spans 15 residues. Germline V lookup: CDR1 MNHEY, CDR2 SVGEGT. V gave up 6 bases and J gave up 0 bases; unmatched junction bases: 5. Written as DNA, the CDR3 is TGTGCCAGCAGCCCCACTAGCGGGGTCTCCTACGAGCAGTACTTC. It is translated as CASSPTSGVSYEQYF.

In the case of this clonotype: This may come from a read error, since a much larger clone is one base off. V usage is TRBV24-1 and J usage is TRBJ1-2, with 9 bases lining up with TRBD1. CDR1 is KGHDR and CDR2 is SFDVKD in the germline V gene. This CDR3 comprises 16 residues. The CDR3 DNA reads as TGTGCCACCGGTGATTATAACGGACAGGGGAACTATGGCTACACCTTC. Its protein is CATGDYNGQGNYGYTF.

V usage is TRBV6-1 and J usage is TRBJ2-1; TRBD1 or TRBD2 may be the D gene (5 bases each). Deletions cut 6 bases from V and 2 bases from J, with 11 bases between. The CDR3 extends over 14 amino acids. From germline, CDR1 is MNHNS and CDR2 SASEGT. CDR3 sequence: CASSLMGAYNEQFF. The DNA for the CDR3 is TGTGCCAGCAGCCTAATGGGGGCCTACAATGAGCAGTTCTTC.

This clonotype was found many times. The rearrangement links TRBV3-1 to TRBJ2-7, with TRBD2 matching over 11 bases. This CDR3 has 17 residues. Looked up from germline, CDR1 is LGHDT and CDR2 is YNNKEL (reference sequence). V shed 0 bases, J shed 6 bases, and the junction held 10 bases outside the gene matches. In DNA form, the CDR3 reads TGTGCCAGCAGCCAAGATTGGGGGACTAGCGGTCTGCTCGAGCAGTACTTC. It translates to CASSQDWGTSGLLEQYF.

The sample holds a few counts of this clonotype. The rearrangement joins TRBV6-1 to TRBJ2-4; D is possibly TRBD1 (7 bases). V lost 6 bases and J 3 bases, leaving 15 bases between the germline ends. The CDR3 sequence is 15 residues long. Germline loops: CDR1 MNHNS, CDR2 SASEGT. The CDR3 bases are TGTGCCAGCAGACACAGGGGAGGAGGCAAAAACATTCAGTACTTC. Residues: CASRHRGGGKNIQYF.

The J gene is TRBJ1-1, the V gene TRBV5-6, with TRBD1 identical over 7 bases. Germline V CDR1 and CDR2: SGHDT, YYEEEE. The CDR3 is made up of 17 amino acids. Unmatched junction bases numbered 10, after V lost 1 base and J lost 1 base. The DNA of the CDR3 is TGTGCCAGCAGCTTGTTAGGCGACAGGGTCGGGAACACTGAAGCTTTCTTT. Translation: CASSLLGDRVGNTEAFF.

The chain carries TRBV4-2 and TRBJ2-1; 15 bases are a match to TRBD2. Germline values: CDR1 LGHNA, CDR2 YNFKEQ. With V trimmed by 4 bases and J by 7 bases, 8 bases remained unmatched. This CDR3 is 17 amino acids long. The CDR3 reads CASSLHRGTSGRNEQFF. In DNA form, the CDR3 reads TGTGCCAGCAGCCTACACCGCGGGACTAGCGGGAGGAATGAGCAGTTCTTC.

This clonotype was found many times. The chain is built from TRBV6-2 or TRBV6-3 and TRBJ2-3; 9 bases are a match to TRBD2. The junction had 10 bases not matched to a gene; V was cut back by 6 bases and J by 6 bases. The V gene's germline CDR1 is MNHEY and CDR2 SVGEGT. This CDR3 is built from 15 residues. In nucleotides, the CDR3 is TGTGCCAGCAGGCTAGCGGGGATTGGTAGTGATACGCAGTATTTT. Protein sequence: CASRLAGIGSDTQYF.

This clonotype appeared many times. Sequence at one end of the junction differs from germline and may be a read error. The chain couples TRBV28 to TRBJ1-1; D gene unclear. The CDR3 covers 13 residues. CDR1 and CDR2 (germline): MDHEN, SYDVKM. This CDR3 is CASSFSGLDYALF. The CDR3 nucleotides are TGTGCCAGCAGCTTTTCGGGGTTGGACTACGCTCTCTTT. The full variable domain, with the rest looked up from reference TRBV28 and TRBJ1-1, is DVKVTQSSRYLVKRTGEKVFLECVQDMDHENMFWYRQDPGLGLRLIYFSYDVKMKEKGDIPEGYSVSREKKERFSLILESASTNQTSMYLCASSFSGLDYALFGQGTRLTVV.

This clonotype was counted a few times. The rearrangement joins TRBV28 to TRBJ1-1; D remains unclear. CDR1 and CDR2 (germline): MDHEN, SYDVKM. Deletions cut 4 bases from V and 0 bases from J, with 15 bases between. The CDR3 covers 16 residues. CDR3 sequence (DNA): TGTGCCAGCAGTTATGAGCAGGCCCGCATGAACACTGAAGCTTTCTTT. Encoded protein: CASSYEQARMNTEAFF.

This clonotype showed up just a few times. The chain is built from TRBV10-3 and TRBJ2-3, with D possibly matching TRBD2 (6 bases). Trimming took 0 bases from V and 4 from J, leaving 8 bases between them. Per germline, CDR1 ENHRY and CDR2 SYGVKD. The CDR3 loop spans 14 amino acids. The CDR3 DNA reads TGTGCCATCAGTGAGTCGACTAGACCAGATACGCAGTATTTT. Amino acid sequence: CAISESTRPDTQYF.

This clonotype has more than one count but fewer than ten. V gene TRBV9 combines with J gene TRBJ2-5, with D perhaps TRBD1 (5 bases). Germline lookup yields CDR1 SGDLS and CDR2 YYNGEE. This CDR3 has 13 residues. With 1 base removed from V and 5 bases from J, the gap between germline ends came to 9 bases. The CDR3 is CASSVWAGETQYF. In DNA form, the CDR3 reads TGTGCCAGCAGCGTATGGGCAGGGGAGACCCAGTACTTC. Full variable domain (missing parts from reference TRBV9 and TRBJ2-5): DSGVTQTPKHLITATGQRVTLRCSPRSGDLSVYWYQQSLDQGLQFLIQYYNGEERAKGNILERFSAQQFPDLHSELNLSSLELGDSALYFCASSVWAGETQYFGPGTRLLVL.